Listed below are T cell receptor beta chains from one sample, sequenced in a study of blood T cells in healthy people across ages. TCRdb ran MiXCR on the 5' RACE reads and lists one entry per CDR3 protein. The sample lists 1.5 million to 2 million distinct CDR3 sequences, around half occurring once. Sequenced sample: blood. The receptors here all came from a woman in her 40s in good health. The CDR3 runs from the conserved cysteine through the conserved F or W. The order of the fields is D gene, V gene, clone size, J gene, CDR3 protein, CDR3 DNA. A D gene is named only where the DNA matches it firmly. Not every row has a clone size; where given, it reads once, few, many or a size class.

d_gene: TRBD1; v_gene: TRBV7-2; abundance: few; j_gene: TRBJ2-1; CDR3aa: CASSWPLGQAFNEQFF; CDR3nt: TGTGCCAGCAGCTGGCCTTTGGGACAGGCTTTCAATGAGCAGTTCTTC
d_gene: TRBD2; v_gene: TRBV28; abundance: -; j_gene: TRBJ2-5; CDR3aa: CASTPGGSETQYF; CDR3nt: TGTGCCAGCACCCCGGGAGGATCAGAGACCCAGTACTTC
d_gene: TRBD2; v_gene: TRBV7-9; abundance: many; j_gene: TRBJ2-1; CDR3aa: CASSQPRLAGAPSSYNEQFF; CDR3nt: TGTGCCAGCAGCCAACCCCGGCTAGCGGGGGCCCCGAGCTCCTACAATGAGCAGTTCTTC
d_gene: -; v_gene: TRBV20-1; abundance: -; j_gene: TRBJ2-7; CDR3aa: CSAPRGGEYEQYF; CDR3nt: TGCAGTGCTCCCAGAGGTGGGGAATACGAGCAGTACTTC
d_gene: TRBD2; v_gene: TRBV28; abundance: -; j_gene: TRBJ2-7; CDR3aa: CASRSTSGSNEQYF; CDR3nt: TGTGCCAGCAGGTCGACTAGCGGGAGCAATGAGCAGTACTTC
d_gene: -; v_gene: TRBV5-1; abundance: few; j_gene: TRBJ2-5; CDR3aa: CASSLLYRENVLVQETQYF; CDR3nt: TGCGCCAGCAGCTTGTTGTACAGGGAAAATGTCCTAGTCCAAGAGACCCAGTACTTC
d_gene: TRBD2; v_gene: TRBV7-2; abundance: -; j_gene: TRBJ2-5; CDR3aa: CANSTGTKRKETQYF; CDR3nt: TGTGCCAACAGCACCGGGACTAAGAGAAAAGAGACCCAGTACTTC
d_gene: TRBD1; v_gene: TRBV4-3; abundance: -; j_gene: TRBJ2-3; CDR3aa: CASRPDRSPTDTQYF; CDR3nt: TGCGCCAGCAGACCGGACAGGAGCCCCACAGATACGCAGTATTTT
d_gene: TRBD1; v_gene: TRBV2; abundance: -; j_gene: TRBJ1-2; CDR3aa: CAGGQGDYGYTF; CDR3nt: TGTGCCGGGGGACAGGGGGACTATGGCTACACCTTC
d_gene: -; v_gene: TRBV7-2; abundance: -; j_gene: TRBJ1-2; CDR3aa: CASSSQPNNYGYTF; CDR3nt: TGTGCCAGCAGCTCACAACCAAATAACTATGGCTACACCTTC
d_gene: -; v_gene: TRBV9; abundance: -; j_gene: TRBJ2-7; CDR3aa: CASSAGLGYEQYF; CDR3nt: TGTGCCAGCAGCGCGGGACTTGGCTACGAGCAGTACTTC